This TCR beta chain came from a study of molecular identifiers for immune sequencing clone quantification (dated by TCRdb to between 2017 and 2018). With regard to the full study: In a replicate experiment, RNA from around 20,000 or 100,000 naive CD8 T cells was split into five aliquots, four of which were sequenced. The study was a methods study using CD8 T cells to benchmark molecular-identifier clustering-based TCR repertoire sequencing (MIDCIRS) and TCR RNA copy counting. On the study overall, not on this receptor specifically: The naive libraries included spiked-in Jurkat TCR RNA (around 10 copies' worth), and this RNA is not part of the donor repertoire. Modeling gave roughly 2.9 recovered TCR RNA copies per cell versus approximately 11 by digital PCR, implying about 30% capture efficiency. A single cell's worth of spiked-in Jurkat TCR RNA was reported detectable even among one million naive CD8 T cells. In CMV-specific effector cells, clones with more than 20 RNA copies contained over 99% of molecules, whereas in naive cells such clones contained under 1% of molecules. Highly expanded clone sizes could be underestimated because identical TCR molecules may share a barcode. When barcode sub-clustering was omitted, TCR diversity was inflated by chimeric consensus sequences, with chimeras reaching as high as 47%.

CDR1 and CDR2, per the germline V gene, are KGHSH and LQKENI. Reading from cysteine to phenylalanine, the CDR3 counts 12 amino acids. Only the CDR3 DNA stays, 36 bases, in frame from base 1. V and J are truncated by 2 bases and 5 bases respectively, leaving an intervening sequence of 7 bases. Library preparation employed PCR. Sequencing took place on a NextSeq 500. Preparation of bulk TCR libraries followed a previously described approach, with the TCR primers listed in Table S5. Total RNA was purified with the Qiagen AllPrep DNA/RNA kit. Before any analysis, reads coming from multiple sequencing runs of the same library were combined into one pool. The source study handled its data this way. Reads were retained only if the reads had an exact TCR constant sequence, and the retained reads were trimmed to 150 nt and grouped according to their 12-nt molecular barcodes. Reads within each barcode group were sub-clustered using a 15% Levenshtein threshold, and quality-weighted consensus sequences were constructed for each RNA molecule. Non-functional sequences were filtered out, along with any lower-count sequence sitting one edit away from another sequence. Based on a fit of two negative binomial distributions, barcode sub-clusters having less than 20% of the maximum read count were discarded. Using fastp trimming at Q25 and MiXCR clonotype assembly, TCRdb reanalyzed the public sequencing data and kept in-frame beta chains. Each CDR3 protein appears once, grouped with its most common genes and DNA. The V and J calls reflect TCRdb's pipeline rather than the authors' work. This sample is represented by over 90,000 distinct CDR3 sequences; around 30% of them were singletons. Approximately 10% of the sample is in the top ten clones.

Remarks on this clonotype: It has no known antigen specificity. The record has no base qualities; no much larger clone is one base away.

Libraries of naive CD8 T cells were built from about 20,000 to 1,000,000 sorted cells, with 10%, 30% or 50% of the purified RNA used. Naive CD8 T cells were FACS-sorted as CD8+CD4-CCR7+CD45RA+ on a BD FACSAria II into RLT Plus buffer. Nine to eleven TCR copies' worth of Jurkat RNA were spiked into roughly 20,000-1,000,000 naive CD8 T cell samples to test detection sensitivity. Enrichment of CD8 T cells was done with RosetteSep CD8+ T Cell Enrichment Cocktail plus Ficoll-Paque, and ACK red cell lysis came afterward. This receptor was identified in a human donor in good health. Some libraries in this study had Jurkat cell RNA spiked in. This chain is built from TRBV18 and TRBJ2-7; the best D guess is TRBD2, with 6 bases matching. Sequenced sample: naive CD8+ T cells from blood, with Jurkat cell RNA spiked in. The sample's cell subset or site label, in plain terms: FACS-sorted CD8+CD4-CCR7+CD45RA+ naive T cells. CDR3 reads: CASSPGGDEQYF. The nucleotides read TGTGCCAGCTCACCAGGCGGGGACGAGCAGTACTTC. Outside the CDR3, residues come from the reference TRBV18 and TRBJ2-7 proteins, so the full variable domain is: NAGVMQNPRHLVRRRGQEARLRCSPMKGHSHVYWYRQLPEEGLKFMVYLQKENIIDESGMPKERFSAEFPKEGPSILRIQQVVRGDSAAYFCASSPGGDEQYFGPGTRLTVT.